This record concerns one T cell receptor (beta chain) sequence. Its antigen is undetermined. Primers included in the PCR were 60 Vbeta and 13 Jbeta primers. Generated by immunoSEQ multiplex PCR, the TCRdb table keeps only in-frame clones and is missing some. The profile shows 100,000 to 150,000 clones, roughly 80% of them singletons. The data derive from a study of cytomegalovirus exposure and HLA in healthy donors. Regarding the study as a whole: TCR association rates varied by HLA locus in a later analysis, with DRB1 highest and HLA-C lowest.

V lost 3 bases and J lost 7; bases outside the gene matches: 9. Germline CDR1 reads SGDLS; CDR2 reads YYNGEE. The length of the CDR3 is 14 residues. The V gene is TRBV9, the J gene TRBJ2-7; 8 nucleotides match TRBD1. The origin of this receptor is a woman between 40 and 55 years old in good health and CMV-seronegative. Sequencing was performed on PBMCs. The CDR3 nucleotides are TGTGCCAGCAGCGCCGGGACAGGTCTAGGAGAGCAGTACTTC. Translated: CASSAGTGLGEQYF. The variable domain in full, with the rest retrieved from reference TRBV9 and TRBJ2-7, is DSGVTQTPKHLITATGQRVTLRCSPRSGDLSVYWYQQSLDQGLQFLIQYYNGEERAKGNILERFSAQQFPDLHSELNLSSLELGDSALYFCASSAGTGLGEQYFGPGTRLTVT.